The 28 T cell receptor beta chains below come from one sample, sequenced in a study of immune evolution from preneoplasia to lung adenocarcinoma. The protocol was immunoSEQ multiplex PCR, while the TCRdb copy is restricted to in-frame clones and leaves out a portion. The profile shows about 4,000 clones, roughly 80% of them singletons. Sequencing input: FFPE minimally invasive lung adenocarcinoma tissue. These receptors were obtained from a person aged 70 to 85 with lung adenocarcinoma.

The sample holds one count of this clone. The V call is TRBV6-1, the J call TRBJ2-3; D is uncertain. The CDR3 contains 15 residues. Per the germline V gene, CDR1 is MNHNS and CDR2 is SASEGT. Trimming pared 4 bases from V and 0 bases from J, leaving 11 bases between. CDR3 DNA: TGTGCCAGCAGTGTCCTCTGGCAGAGCACAGATACGCAGTATTTT. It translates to CASSVLWQSTDTQYF.

The CDR3 region has the DNA TGTGCCAGCACCCTACAGGGGCACCAAGAGACCCAGTACTTC. Translating gives CASTLQGHQETQYF. V and J are TRBV7-9 and TRBJ2-5, with 7 positions matching TRBD1. CDR3 length: 14 residues. CDR1 is SEHNR, CDR2 FQNEAQ, per germline (reference sequence). V lost 7 bases to trimming and J lost 0 bases; unmatched junction nucleotides: 5.

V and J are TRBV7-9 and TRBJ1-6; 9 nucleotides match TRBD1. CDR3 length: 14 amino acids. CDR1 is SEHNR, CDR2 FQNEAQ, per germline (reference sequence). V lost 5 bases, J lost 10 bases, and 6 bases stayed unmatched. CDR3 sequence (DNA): TGTGCCAGCAGCGAAACAGGGGGCAGATCACCCCTCCACTTT. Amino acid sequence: CASSETGGRSPLHF.

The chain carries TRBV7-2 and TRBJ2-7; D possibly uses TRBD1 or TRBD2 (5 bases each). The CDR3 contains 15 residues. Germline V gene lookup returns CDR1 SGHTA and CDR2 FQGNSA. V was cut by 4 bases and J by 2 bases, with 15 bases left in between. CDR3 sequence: CASSSLRDGAYEQYF. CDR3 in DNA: TGTGCCAGCAGCTCATTACGGGACGGAGCCTACGAGCAGTACTTC.

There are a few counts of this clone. The chain's CDR3 is CASSLDRSYGYTF. CDR3 coding DNA: TGCGCCAGCAGCTTGGACCGCTCCTATGGCTACACCTTC. This chain uses TRBV5-1 with TRBJ1-2; D gene uncertain. Germline lookup yields CDR1 SGHRS and CDR2 YFSETQ. V was clipped by 0 bases and J by 4 bases, with 7 bases between them. There are 13 residues in the CDR3. Together with reference TRBV5-1 and TRBJ1-2, the CDR3 gives the full variable domain: KAGVTQTPRYLIKTRGQQVTLSCSPISGHRSVSWYQQTPGQGLQFLFEYFSETQRNKGNFPGRFSGRQFSNSRSEMNVSTLELGDSALYLCASSLDRSYGYTFGSGTRLTVV.

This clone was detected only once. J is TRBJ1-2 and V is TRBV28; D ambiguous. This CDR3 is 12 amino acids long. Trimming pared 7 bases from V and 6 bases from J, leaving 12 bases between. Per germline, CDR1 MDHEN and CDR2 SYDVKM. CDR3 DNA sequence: TGTGCCAGCATCATTCGGGGAGATGGCTACACCTTC. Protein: CASIIRGDGYTF.

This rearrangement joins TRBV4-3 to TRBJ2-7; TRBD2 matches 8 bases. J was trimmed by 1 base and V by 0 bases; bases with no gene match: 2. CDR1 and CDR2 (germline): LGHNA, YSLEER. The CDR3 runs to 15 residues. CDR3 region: CASSQDSGTSYEQYF. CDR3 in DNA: TGCGCCAGCAGCCAAGATAGCGGGACTTCCTACGAGCAGTACTTC.

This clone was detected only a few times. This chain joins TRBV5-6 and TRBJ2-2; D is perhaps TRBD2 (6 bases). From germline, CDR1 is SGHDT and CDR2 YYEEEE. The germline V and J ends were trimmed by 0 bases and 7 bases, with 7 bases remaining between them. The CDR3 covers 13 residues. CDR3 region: CASSLVRGGELFF. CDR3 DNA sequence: TGTGCCAGCAGCTTGGTGCGGGGCGGGGAGCTGTTTTTT. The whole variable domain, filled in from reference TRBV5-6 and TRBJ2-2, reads DAGVTQSPTHLIKTRGQQVTLRCSPKSGHDTVSWYQQALGQGPQFIFQYYEEEERQRGNFPDRFSGHQFPNYSSELNVNALLLGDSALYLCASSLVRGGELFFGEGSRLTVL.

Here the CDR3 DNA reads TGTGCCAGCAGTTACTCGCGCAGGGACACCGGGGAGCTGTTTTTT. Protein product: CASSYSRRDTGELFF. This chain joins TRBV6-5 and TRBJ2-2; the D gene is possibly TRBD1 (5 bases). This CDR3 region has 15 residues. V shed 0 bases and J shed 3 bases, with 8 bases lying between them. The germline CDR1 and CDR2 sequences are MNHEY and SVGAGI.

CDR3 sequence reads: CASSRGGRPQHF. The CDR3 DNA sequence: TGTGCCAGCAGCCGGGGAGGGAGGCCCCAGCATTTT. The chain employs TRBV28 and TRBJ1-5; D not certain. Germline CDR1 and CDR2: MDHEN and SYDVKM. The CDR3 is 12 residues long. Between the trimmed V and J ends, which lost 6 bases and 9 bases, there was a span of 12 bases.

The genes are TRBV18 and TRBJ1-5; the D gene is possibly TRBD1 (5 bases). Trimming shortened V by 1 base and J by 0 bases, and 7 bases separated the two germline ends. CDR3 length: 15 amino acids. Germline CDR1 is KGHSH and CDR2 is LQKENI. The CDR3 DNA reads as TGTGCCAGCTCACCACGACAGAATAGCAATCAGCCCCAGCATTTT. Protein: CASSPRQNSNQPQHF.

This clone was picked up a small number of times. CDR3 nucleotides: TGCGCCAGCAGTGAGAGCCGCAGGGGCACTGAAGCTTTCTTT. It specifies CASSESRRGTEAFF. The rearrangement joins TRBV10-1 to TRBJ1-1; maybe TRBD1 (6 bases). Germline lookup yields CDR1 WNHNN and CDR2 SYGVQD (reference sequence). V lost 2 bases to trimming and J lost 4 bases, with 11 bases between them. The CDR3 has 14 amino acids.

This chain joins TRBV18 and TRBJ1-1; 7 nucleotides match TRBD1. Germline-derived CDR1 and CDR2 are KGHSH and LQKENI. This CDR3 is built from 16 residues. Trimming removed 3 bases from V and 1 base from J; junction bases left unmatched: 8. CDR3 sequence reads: CASSPVLTGPNTEAFF. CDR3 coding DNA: TGTGCCAGCTCACCCGTCCTGACAGGGCCGAACACTGAAGCTTTCTTT. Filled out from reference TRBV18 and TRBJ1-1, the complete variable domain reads NAGVMQNPRHLVRRRGQEARLRCSPMKGHSHVYWYRQLPEEGLKFMVYLQKENIIDESGMPKERFSAEFPKEGPSILRIQQVVRGDSAAYFCASSPVLTGPNTEAFFGQGTRLTVV.

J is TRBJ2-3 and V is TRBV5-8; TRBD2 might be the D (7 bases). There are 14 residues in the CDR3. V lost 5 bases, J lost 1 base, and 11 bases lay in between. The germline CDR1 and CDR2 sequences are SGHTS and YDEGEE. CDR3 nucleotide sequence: TGTGCCAGCAGTCGCGGGGGCCGCACAGATACGCAGTATTTT. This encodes CASSRGGRTDTQYF.

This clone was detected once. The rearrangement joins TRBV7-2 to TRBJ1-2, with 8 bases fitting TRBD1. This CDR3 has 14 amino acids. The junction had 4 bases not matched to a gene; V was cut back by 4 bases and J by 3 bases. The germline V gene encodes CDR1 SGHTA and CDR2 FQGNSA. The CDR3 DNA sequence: TGTGCCAGCAGCTCCGGGACAGGATACTATGGCTACACCTTC. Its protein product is CASSSGTGYYGYTF.

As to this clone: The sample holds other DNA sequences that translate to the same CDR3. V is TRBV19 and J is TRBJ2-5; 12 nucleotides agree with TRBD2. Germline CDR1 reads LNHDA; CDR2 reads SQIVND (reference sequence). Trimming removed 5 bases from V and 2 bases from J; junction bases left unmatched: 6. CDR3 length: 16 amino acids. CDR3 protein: CASSRRTSGEQETQYF. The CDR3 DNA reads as TGTGCCAGTAGTCGACGGACTAGCGGGGAGCAAGAGACCCAGTACTTC.

DNA for the CDR3: TGTGCCAGTAGTACTACTAGCGGGAGTTACAATGAGCAGTTCTTC. Its translation: CASSTTSGSYNEQFF. J is TRBJ2-1 and V is TRBV19; TRBD2 agrees at 11 bases. After removal of 4 bases from V and 4 bases from J, the junction contained 3 bases not matched to a gene. CDR3 length equals 15 residues. Germline V CDR1 and CDR2: LNHDA, SQIVND (reference sequence).

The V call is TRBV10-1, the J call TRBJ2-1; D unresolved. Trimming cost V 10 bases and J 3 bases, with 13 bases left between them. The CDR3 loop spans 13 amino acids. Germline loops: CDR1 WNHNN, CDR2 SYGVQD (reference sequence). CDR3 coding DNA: TGCGCCACCCGGGCCCGAGTCTACAATGAGCAGTTCTTC. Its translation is CATRARVYNEQFF.

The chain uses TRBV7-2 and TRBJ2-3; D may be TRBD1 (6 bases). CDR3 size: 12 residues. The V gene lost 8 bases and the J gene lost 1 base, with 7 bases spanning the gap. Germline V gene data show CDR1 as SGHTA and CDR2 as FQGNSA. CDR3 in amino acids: CASEGGTDTQYF. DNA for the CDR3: TGTGCCAGCGAGGGGGGCACAGATACGCAGTATTTT. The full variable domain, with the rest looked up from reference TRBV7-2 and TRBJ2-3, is GAGVSQSPSNKVTEKGKDVELRCDPISGHTALYWYRQSLGQGLEFLIYFQGNSAPDKSGLPSDRFSAERTGGSVSTLTIQRTQQEDSAVYLCASEGGTDTQYFGPGTRLTVL.

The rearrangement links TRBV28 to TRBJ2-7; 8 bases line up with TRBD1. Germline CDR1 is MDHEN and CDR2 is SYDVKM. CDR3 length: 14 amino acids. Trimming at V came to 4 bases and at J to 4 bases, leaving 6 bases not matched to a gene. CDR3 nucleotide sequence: TGTGCCAGCAGTTCCTCCAGGGGGCTTTACGAGCAGTACTTC. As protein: CASSSSRGLYEQYF. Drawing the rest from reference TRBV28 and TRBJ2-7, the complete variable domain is DVKVTQSSRYLVKRTGEKVFLECVQDMDHENMFWYRQDPGLGLRLIYFSYDVKMKEKGDIPEGYSVSREKKERFSLILESASTNQTSMYLCASSSSRGLYEQYFGPGTRLTVT.

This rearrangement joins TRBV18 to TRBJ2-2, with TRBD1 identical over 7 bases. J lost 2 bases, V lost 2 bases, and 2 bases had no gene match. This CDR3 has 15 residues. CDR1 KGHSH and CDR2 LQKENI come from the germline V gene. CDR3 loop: CASSPGTVNTGELFF. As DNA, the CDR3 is TGTGCCAGCTCACCAGGGACAGTCAACACCGGGGAGCTGTTTTTT. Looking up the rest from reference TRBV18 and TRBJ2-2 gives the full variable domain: NAGVMQNPRHLVRRRGQEARLRCSPMKGHSHVYWYRQLPEEGLKFMVYLQKENIIDESGMPKERFSAEFPKEGPSILRIQQVVRGDSAAYFCASSPGTVNTGELFFGEGSRLTVL.

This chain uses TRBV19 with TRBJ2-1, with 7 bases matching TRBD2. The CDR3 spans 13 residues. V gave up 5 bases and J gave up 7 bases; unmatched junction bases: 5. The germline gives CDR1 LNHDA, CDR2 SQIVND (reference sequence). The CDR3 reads CASSASGENEQFF. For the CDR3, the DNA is TGTGCCAGTAGTGCTAGCGGTGAAAATGAGCAGTTCTTC.

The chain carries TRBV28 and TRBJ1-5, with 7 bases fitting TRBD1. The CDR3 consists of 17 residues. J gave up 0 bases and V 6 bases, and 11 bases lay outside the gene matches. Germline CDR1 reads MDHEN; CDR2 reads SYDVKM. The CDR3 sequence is CASREGGGQISNQPQHF. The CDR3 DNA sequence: TGTGCCAGCAGAGAGGGGGGGGGACAGATTAGCAATCAGCCCCAGCATTTT.

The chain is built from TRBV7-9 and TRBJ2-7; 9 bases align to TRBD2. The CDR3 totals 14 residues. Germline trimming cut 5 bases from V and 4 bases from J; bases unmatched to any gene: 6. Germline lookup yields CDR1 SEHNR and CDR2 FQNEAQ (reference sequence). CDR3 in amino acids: CASSRGTSPYEQYF. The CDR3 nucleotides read TGTGCCAGCAGCCGCGGGACTAGCCCGTACGAGCAGTACTTC.

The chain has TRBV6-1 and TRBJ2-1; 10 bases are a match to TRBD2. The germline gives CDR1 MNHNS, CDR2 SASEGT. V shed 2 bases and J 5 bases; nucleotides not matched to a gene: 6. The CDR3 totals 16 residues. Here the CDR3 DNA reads TGTGCCAGCAGTGAATCAAGCGGGGGGGCCCACAATGAGCAGTTCTTC. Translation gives CASSESSGGAHNEQFF.

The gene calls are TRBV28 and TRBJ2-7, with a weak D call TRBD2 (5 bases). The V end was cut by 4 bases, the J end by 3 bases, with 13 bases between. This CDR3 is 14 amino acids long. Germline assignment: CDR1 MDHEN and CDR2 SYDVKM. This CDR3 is CASSSGVLVYEQYF. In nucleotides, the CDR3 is TGTGCCAGCAGTTCCGGGGTTTTGGTCTACGAGCAGTACTTC. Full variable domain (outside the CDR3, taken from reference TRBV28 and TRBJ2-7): DVKVTQSSRYLVKRTGEKVFLECVQDMDHENMFWYRQDPGLGLRLIYFSYDVKMKEKGDIPEGYSVSREKKERFSLILESASTNQTSMYLCASSSGVLVYEQYFGPGTRLTVT.

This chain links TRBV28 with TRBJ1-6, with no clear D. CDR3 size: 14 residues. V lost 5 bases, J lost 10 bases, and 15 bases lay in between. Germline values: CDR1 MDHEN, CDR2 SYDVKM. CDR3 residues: CASSAYGFFSPLHF. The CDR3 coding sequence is TGTGCCAGCAGTGCCTATGGCTTTTTCTCACCCCTCCACTTT.

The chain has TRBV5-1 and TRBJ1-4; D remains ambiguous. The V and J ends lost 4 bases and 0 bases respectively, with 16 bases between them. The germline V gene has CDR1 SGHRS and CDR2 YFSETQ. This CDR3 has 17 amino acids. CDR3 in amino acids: CASSRTVPVSTNEKLFF. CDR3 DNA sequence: TGCGCCAGCAGCCGTACAGTACCTGTCTCAACTAATGAAAAACTGTTTTTT. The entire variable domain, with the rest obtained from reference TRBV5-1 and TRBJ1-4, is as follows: KAGVTQTPRYLIKTRGQQVTLSCSPISGHRSVSWYQQTPGQGLQFLFEYFSETQRNKGNFPGRFSGRQFSNSRSEMNVSTLELGDSALYLCASSRTVPVSTNEKLFFGSGTQLSVL.